Below, 32 T cell receptor beta chains from the same sample are listed, as sequenced in a study of blood T cell repertoires in COVID-19. Clones were sequenced by immunoSEQ multiplex PCR, and TCRdb holds only the in-frame ones, with some missing. The sample includes roughly 300,000 clones, around 88% seen only once; the top ten take about 1.2%. Sequenced: peripheral blood. These receptors came from a woman aged 45 to 65 with acute or convalescent COVID-19.

V usage is TRBV7-2 and J usage is TRBJ2-7, with 11 bases fitting TRBD2. Germline V lookup: CDR1 SGHTA, CDR2 FQGNSA. The ends lost 3 bases at V and 3 bases at J; junction bases unmatched: 1. This CDR3 has 14 amino acids. The CDR3 here is CASSFGTSGYEQYF. CDR3 bases: TGTGCCAGCAGCTTCGGGACTAGCGGCTACGAGCAGTACTTC.

This chain links TRBV5-4 with TRBJ1-1; the match to TRBD1 covers 7 bases. CDR1 and CDR2 (germline): SGHNT, YYREEE (reference sequence). The length of the CDR3 is 16 residues. After removal of 3 bases from V and 4 bases from J, the junction contained 12 bases not matched to a gene. The CDR3 coding sequence is TGTGCCAGCAGCTACGATCCAGGGGGAAGTGGCACTGAAGCTTTCTTT. It encodes CASSYDPGGSGTEAFF.

On this clone itself: One end of the junction varies from germline; a read error may be responsible. V and J are TRBV27 and TRBJ1-1, with a weak D call TRBD1 (5 bases). CDR1 and CDR2 (germline): MNHEY, SMNVEV (reference sequence). This CDR3 has 16 amino acids. In DNA form, the CDR3 reads TGTGCCAGCAGTCTATCCCCGGGGGGACTTAACACTGAAGCTTTCTTT. Protein: CASSLSPGGLNTEAFF.

This chain connects TRBV4-1 to TRBJ2-1; 9 nucleotides match TRBD2. With 0 bases clipped from V and 4 bases from J, the junction kept 4 bases outside the gene matches. The CDR3 consists of 16 residues. CDR1 and CDR2 from the germline V gene are MGHRA and YSYEKL. The CDR3 DNA reads as TGCGCCAGCAGCCAAGAAACTAGCGGGCGATACAATGAGCAGTTCTTC. Its translation is CASSQETSGRYNEQFF.

The chain recombines TRBV5-4 with TRBJ1-2; D may be TRBD1 (6 bases). Germline V lookup: CDR1 SGHNT, CDR2 YYREEE (reference sequence). CDR3 length: 14 residues. V lost 4 bases and J 7 bases, leaving 17 bases between the germline ends. The chain's CDR3 is CASSPDRGGSGYTF. The CDR3 nucleotides are TGTGCCAGCAGCCCGGATCGGGGGGGCAGTGGCTACACCTTC.

The chain joins TRBV10-2 to TRBJ2-3, with 11 nucleotides matching TRBD2. The V gene's germline CDR1 is WSHSY and CDR2 SAAADI. There are 19 residues in the CDR3. V shed 7 bases and J 2 bases; nucleotides not matched to a gene: 17. The CDR3 nucleotides are TGCGCCAGCACCACCCTCGGACTAGCGGGCGGTTCTAACACAGATACGCAGTATTTT. It codes for CASTTLGLAGGSNTDTQYF.

This chain connects TRBV11-3 to TRBJ2-6, with 11 bases identical to TRBD1. With 6 bases clipped from V and 2 bases from J, the junction kept 6 bases outside the gene matches. CDR3 length equals 17 residues. CDR1 is SGHNT, CDR2 YENEEA, per germline. The CDR3 protein is CASSSGTGGAGANVLTF. DNA for the CDR3: TGTGCCAGCAGTTCCGGGACAGGGGGGGCTGGGGCCAACGTCCTGACTTTC. The full variable domain, rest sourced from reference TRBV11-3 and TRBJ2-6, is EAGVVQSPRYKIIEKKQPVAFWCNPISGHNTLYWYLQNLGQGPELLIRYENEEAVDDSQLPKDRFSAERLKGVDSTLKIQPAELGDSAVYLCASSSGTGGAGANVLTFGAGSRLTVL.

The chain combines TRBV5-1 with TRBJ1-4, with D unresolved. Germline values: CDR1 SGHRS, CDR2 YFSETQ. V was pared by 2 bases and J by 5 bases, with 10 bases between. This CDR3 has 14 residues. CDR3 residues: CASSFFGENEKLFF. The CDR3, as DNA: TGCGCCAGCAGCTTCTTCGGGGAGAATGAAAAACTGTTTTTT.

This clone occurred once. The germline gene is not matched at one end of the junction; a read error may be the cause. Other nucleotide sequences in the sample specify the same CDR3. The chain links TRBV5-1 to TRBJ1-2; TRBD1 matches 9 bases. CDR1 is SGHRS and CDR2 is YFSETQ in the germline V gene. The length of the CDR3 is 16 residues. CDR3 sequence (DNA): TGCGCCAGCAGCTTGGGAGGGGACAGGGCCTCCGGGGGCTATACCTTC. As protein: CASSLGGDRASGGYTF.

J is TRBJ2-1 and V is TRBV7-8, with D unresolved. V was pared by 8 bases and J by 4 bases, with 15 bases between. This CDR3 contains 14 residues. Germline-derived CDR1 and CDR2 are SGHVS and FQNEAQ. The CDR3 spells CASARLEPYNEQFF. The CDR3 coding sequence is TGTGCCAGCGCCCGACTCGAGCCTTACAATGAGCAGTTCTTC.

CDR3 nucleotide sequence: TGTGCCAGCAGCGACAGGGGATTCTATGGCTACACCTTC. The encoded protein is CASSDRGFYGYTF. The chain combines TRBV2 with TRBJ1-2, with 8 bases lining up with TRBD1. The CDR3 length is 13 residues. The V gene end was trimmed by 6 bases and the J gene end by 4 bases; junction bases not matched to a gene: 4. Germline V CDR1 and CDR2: SNHLY, FYNNEI.

This clone is a singleton in its sample. The chain combines TRBV11-2 with TRBJ2-2; the D gene is possibly TRBD2 (6 bases). This CDR3 region has 17 residues. From germline, CDR1 is SGHAT and CDR2 FQNNGV. The germline V and J ends were trimmed by 1 base and 6 bases, with 18 bases remaining between them. The CDR3 loop is CASSLGVGLNEPGELFF. The CDR3, as DNA: TGTGCCAGCAGCTTAGGTGTGGGACTGAATGAACCCGGGGAGCTGTTTTTT.

This rearrangement joins TRBV10-3 to TRBJ2-3; 8 bases agree with TRBD2. This CDR3 region has 13 residues. The ends lost 6 bases at V and 4 bases at J; junction bases unmatched: 3. CDR1 is ENHRY, CDR2 SYGVKD, per germline. CDR3 loop: CAIRTGGPDTQYF. Here the CDR3 DNA reads TGTGCCATCAGGACGGGGGGGCCAGATACGCAGTATTTT.

The J gene is TRBJ1-2, the V gene TRBV18; 9 bases are shared with TRBD1. In germline, CDR1 is KGHSH, CDR2 LQKENI. V was pared by 5 bases and J by 6 bases, with 13 bases of the junction left unmatched. The CDR3 is made up of 16 amino acids. The CDR3: CASSERQGVAGNGYTF. Written as DNA, the CDR3 is TGTGCCAGCTCAGAGCGACAGGGGGTCGCTGGGAATGGCTACACCTTC.

In DNA form, the CDR3 reads TGTGCCAGCAGCCTGAGACAGAACACTGAAGCTTTCTTT. Residues: CASSLRQNTEAFF. The chain carries TRBV9 and TRBJ1-1; D is uncertain. The V end lost 4 bases, the J end lost 1 base, and 8 bases lay between the germline ends. This CDR3 is 13 amino acids long. Germline values: CDR1 SGDLS, CDR2 YYNGEE.

The chain couples TRBV18 to TRBJ1-5, with a weak D call TRBD1 (5 bases). Per the germline V gene, CDR1 is KGHSH and CDR2 is LQKENI. This CDR3 comprises 15 residues. V was clipped by 3 bases and J by 9 bases, with 18 bases between them. Here the CDR3 reads CASSPAGGDQGPQHF. CDR3 coding DNA: TGTGCCAGCTCACCTGCGGGGGGGGATCAAGGGCCCCAGCATTTT.

The gene calls are TRBV19 and TRBJ1-1; the D is unclear. Germline V gives CDR1 LNHDA, CDR2 SQIVND (reference sequence). The V end was cut by 5 bases, the J end by 2 bases, with 9 bases between. The CDR3 has 13 residues. In nucleotides, the CDR3 is TGTGCCAGTAGTGGAGTCCCAAACACTGAAGCTTTCTTT. Translating it yields CASSGVPNTEAFF.

The chain employs TRBV19 and TRBJ2-3; 8 bases fit TRBD1. The CDR3 is 14 amino acids. Germline V lookup: CDR1 LNHDA, CDR2 SQIVND (reference sequence). J lost 4 bases, V lost 4 bases, and 4 bases had no gene match. In DNA, the CDR3 is TGTGCCAGTAGTACGGACAGGGAGGCAGATACGCAGTATTTT. As protein: CASSTDREADTQYF.

This chain uses TRBV19 with TRBJ1-3; no firm D call. Trimming removed 3 bases at V and 0 bases at J, with 3 bases between. Germline V lookup: CDR1 LNHDA, CDR2 SQIVND (reference sequence). The CDR3 totals 13 residues. In DNA form, the CDR3 reads TGTGCCAGTAGTATCCTCTCTGGAAACACCATATATTTT. Amino acid sequence: CASSILSGNTIYF. The complete variable domain, with remaining parts taken from reference TRBV19 and TRBJ1-3, reads DGGITQSPKYLFRKEGQNVTLSCEQNLNHDAMYWYRQDPGQGLRLIYYSQIVNDFQKGDIAEGYSVSREKKESFPLTVTSAQKNPTAFYLCASSILSGNTIYFGEGSWLTVV.

The V call is TRBV24-1, the J call TRBJ2-3, with 9 bases fitting TRBD1. Germline V CDR1 and CDR2: KGHDR, SFDVKD. J lost 3 bases, V lost 2 bases, and 8 bases had no gene match. The length of the CDR3 is 17 residues. The CDR3 DNA sequence: TGTGCCACCAGTGATTGGGGGACAGGGATGGGGACAGATACGCAGTATTTT. It is translated as CATSDWGTGMGTDTQYF.

The V gene is TRBV7-8, the J gene TRBJ1-5; D is ambiguous. V was cut by 4 bases and J by 2 bases, with 9 bases left in between. The germline gives CDR1 SGHVS, CDR2 FQNEAQ. The CDR3 covers 14 residues. The CDR3 coding sequence is TGTGCCAGCAGCTCTTTCCTTGGCAATCAGCCCCAGCATTTT. Amino acid sequence: CASSSFLGNQPQHF.

This sequence joins TRBV10-2 and TRBJ1-2; 8 bases map to TRBD1. The germline V gene encodes CDR1 WSHSY and CDR2 SAAADI. CDR3 length: 14 residues. V shed 3 bases and J 8 bases; nucleotides not matched to a gene: 8. CDR3 DNA sequence: TGCGCCAGCAGTGACCCCTGGACAGGGTTGGGCTACACCTTC. Translation gives CASSDPWTGLGYTF.

This clone was detected a few times. The CDR3 spells CASRMGTGYGNEQFF. The CDR3 DNA sequence: TGTGCCAGTAGGATGGGGACAGGGTATGGCAATGAGCAGTTCTTC. The V call is TRBV19, the J call TRBJ2-1, with 9 bases that match TRBD1. V gave up 6 bases and J gave up 6 bases; unmatched junction bases: 9. CDR1 and CDR2 from the germline V gene are LNHDA and SQIVND (reference sequence). There are 15 residues in the CDR3.

J is TRBJ2-1 and V is TRBV5-4; possibly TRBD2 for D (6 bases). Between the trimmed V and J ends, which lost 4 bases and 0 bases, there was a span of 17 bases. Germline loops: CDR1 SGHNT, CDR2 YYREEE (reference sequence). The CDR3 runs 17 residues. The CDR3 protein is CASSPSGSLSSYNEQFF. The DNA of the CDR3 is TGTGCCAGCAGCCCGAGCGGGTCCTTGAGCTCCTACAATGAGCAGTTCTTC.

The chain is built from TRBV2 and TRBJ1-4; 7 bases match TRBD1. This CDR3 comprises 14 residues. The V segment lost 4 bases and the J segment 5 bases; nucleotides outside the gene matches: 4. Germline-derived CDR1 and CDR2 are SNHLY and FYNNEI. The CDR3 loop reads CASSVVTGNEKLFF. The CDR3 region has the DNA TGTGCCAGCAGTGTGGTGACAGGGAATGAAAAACTGTTTTTT. The full variable domain, in which reference TRBV2 and TRBJ1-4 provide the parts outside the CDR3, is EPEVTQTPSHQVTQMGQEVILRCVPISNHLYFYWYRQILGQKVEFLVSFYNNEISEKSEIFDDQFSVERPDGSNFTLKIRSTKLEDSAMYFCASSVVTGNEKLFFGSGTQLSVL.

This clone was counted a single time. The chain has TRBV9 and TRBJ2-7, with D perhaps TRBD1 (6 bases). V was clipped by 1 base and J by 1 base, with 6 bases between them. Germline V gene lookup returns CDR1 SGDLS and CDR2 YYNGEE. The CDR3 sequence is 13 residues long. CDR3 coding DNA: TGTGCCAGCAGCGTACAGGGGTCCTACGAGCAGTACTTC. Amino acid sequence: CASSVQGSYEQYF.

The V call is TRBV7-2, the J call TRBJ2-2, with D tentatively TRBD2 (6 bases). V dropped 5 bases and J dropped 4 bases, with 11 bases sitting between them. CDR1 SGHTA and CDR2 FQGNSA come from the germline V gene. This CDR3 region has 14 residues. CDR3 sequence: CASSPRGFTGELFF. The DNA of the CDR3 is TGTGCCAGCAGCCCGCGGGGTTTCACCGGGGAGCTGTTTTTT.

J is TRBJ2-1 and V is TRBV7-9; 7 positions agree with TRBD1. The CDR3 is 13 residues long. V lost 6 bases, J lost 6 bases, and 5 bases stayed unmatched. Germline loops: CDR1 SEHNR, CDR2 FQNEAQ (reference sequence). CDR3 sequence reads: CASRYTGANEQFF. The CDR3 DNA follows: TGTGCCAGCAGATATACAGGGGCCAATGAGCAGTTCTTC.

This chain joins TRBV21-1 and TRBJ1-1. TRBV21-1 is a pseudogene segment. The CDR3 length is 16 residues. DNA of the CDR3: TGTGCCAGCAGCAAAGCGCGGGGGGCGGTTCGCACTGAAGCTTTCTTT. Translation gives CASSKARGAVRTEAFF.

The J gene is TRBJ1-1, the V gene TRBV27; no clear D. The length of the CDR3 is 13 residues. Trimming shortened V by 0 bases and J by 5 bases, and 7 bases separated the two germline ends. Per germline, CDR1 MNHEY and CDR2 SMNVEV (reference sequence). The CDR3 sequence is CASSLSTGTEAFF. CDR3 bases: TGTGCCAGCAGTTTATCCACCGGGACTGAAGCTTTCTTT.

The rearrangement uses TRBV5-1 and TRBJ1-1; unclear D gene. Germline V CDR1 and CDR2: SGHRS, YFSETQ. The CDR3 spans 13 residues. V lost 5 bases and J lost 0, with 8 bases in between. This chain's CDR3 is CASRWALNTEAFF. The CDR3 DNA is TGCGCCAGCAGGTGGGCTTTGAACACTGAAGCTTTCTTT.

J is TRBJ2-7 and V is TRBV7-2; no reliable D call. Germline values: CDR1 SGHTA, CDR2 FQGNSA. The CDR3 length is 11 residues. The ends were cut back, 3 bases at V and 3 bases at J, with 3 bases in the middle. CDR3: CASSFHYEQYF. CDR3 DNA sequence: TGTGCCAGCAGCTTCCACTACGAGCAGTACTTC.